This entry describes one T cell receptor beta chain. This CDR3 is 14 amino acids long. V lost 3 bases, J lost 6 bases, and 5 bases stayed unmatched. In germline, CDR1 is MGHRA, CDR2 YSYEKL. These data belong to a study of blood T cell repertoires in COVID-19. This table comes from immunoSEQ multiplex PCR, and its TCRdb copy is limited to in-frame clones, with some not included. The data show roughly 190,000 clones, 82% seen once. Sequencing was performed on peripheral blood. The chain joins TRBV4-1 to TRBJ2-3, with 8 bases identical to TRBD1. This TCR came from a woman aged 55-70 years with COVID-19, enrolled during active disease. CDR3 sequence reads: CASSQGQEADTQYF. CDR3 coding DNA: TGCGCCAGCAGCCAGGGACAGGAGGCGGATACGCAGTATTTT.